Below, 5 T cell receptor beta chains from the same sample are listed, as sequenced in a study of T-cell memory formation after mild COVID-19. MiXCR was run by TCRdb on the 5' RACE reads, yielding one entry per CDR3 protein. The sample records some 180,000 distinct CDR3 sequences, over 10% being singletons. The sample was PBMCs or a T cell subset sorted from them (not recorded which). Receptor source: a man aged 18 to 35 who had mild COVID-19 (a few samples of this study predate the infection). Cell type and time point are not known.

This chain connects TRBV5-1 to TRBJ1-1; TRBD1 might be the D (5 bases). The CDR3 covers 15 residues. The V and J ends lost 5 bases and 0 bases respectively, with 14 bases between them. The V gene's germline CDR1 is SGHRS and CDR2 YFSETQ. This CDR3 is CASRGGSLMNTEAFF. The CDR3 DNA reads TGCGCCAGCAGGGGGGGTAGCTTAATGAACACTGAAGCTTTCTTT.

The table lists this clonotype with a few counts. The chain couples TRBV6-2 or TRBV6-3 to TRBJ1-2; tentative D call: TRBD1 (6 bases). The germline CDR1 and CDR2 sequences are MNHEY and SVGEGT. Trimming left V 7 bases short and J 8 bases short, with 20 bases between. This CDR3 has 14 residues. The CDR3 nucleotides are TGTGCCAGCAAAGACGACGGCAGGGGCTACGGCTACACCTTC. This codes for CASKDDGRGYGYTF.

This clonotype was counted between two and nine times. This chain connects TRBV20-1 to TRBJ2-5; D is ambiguous. The germline gives CDR1 DFQATT, CDR2 SNEGSKA (reference sequence). The CDR3 extends over 11 amino acids. Trimming shortened V by 5 bases and J by 2 bases, and 6 bases separated the two germline ends. In DNA, the CDR3 is TGCAGTGCTTTGGTACAAGAGACCCAGTACTTC. Residues: CSALVQETQYF.

Only a few counts were recorded for this clonotype. This chain links TRBV7-9 with TRBJ2-3; 8 nucleotides agree with TRBD2. The junction had 7 bases not matched to a gene; V was cut back by 8 bases and J by 3 bases. The CDR3 runs to 14 residues. CDR1 is SEHNR and CDR2 is FQNEAQ in the germline V gene (reference sequence). CDR3 protein: CASSDGGVTDTQYF. The CDR3 DNA is TGTGCCAGCTCTGACGGGGGGGTTACAGATACGCAGTATTTT. Combining the CDR3 with reference TRBV7-9 and TRBJ2-3 gives the whole variable domain DTGVSQNPRHKITKRGQNVTFRCDPISEHNRLYWYRQTLGQGPEFLTYFQNEAQLEKSRLLSDRFSAERPKGSFSTLEIQRTEQGDSAMYLCASSDGGVTDTQYFGPGTRLTVL.

The genes are TRBV20-1 and TRBJ2-5; D is unresolved. Trimming removed 5 bases from V and 2 bases from J, with 12 bases in between. This CDR3 region has 13 residues. Germline CDR1 is DFQATT and CDR2 is SNEGSKA (reference sequence). The CDR3 bases are TGCAGTGCTGGGGTGGACCAGCAAGAGACCCAGTACTTC. This sequence encodes CSAGVDQQETQYF.